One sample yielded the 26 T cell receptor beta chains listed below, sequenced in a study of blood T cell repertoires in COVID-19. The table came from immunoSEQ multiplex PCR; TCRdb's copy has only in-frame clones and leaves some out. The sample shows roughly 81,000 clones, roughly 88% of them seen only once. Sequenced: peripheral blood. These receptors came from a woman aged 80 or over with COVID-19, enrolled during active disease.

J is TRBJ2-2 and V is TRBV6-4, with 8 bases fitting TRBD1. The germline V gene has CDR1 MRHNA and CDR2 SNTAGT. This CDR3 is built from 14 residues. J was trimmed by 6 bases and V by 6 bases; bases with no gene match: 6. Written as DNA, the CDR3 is TGTGCCAGCAGCTCGGACAGGGCGTCCGGGGAGCTGTTTTTT. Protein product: CASSSDRASGELFF.

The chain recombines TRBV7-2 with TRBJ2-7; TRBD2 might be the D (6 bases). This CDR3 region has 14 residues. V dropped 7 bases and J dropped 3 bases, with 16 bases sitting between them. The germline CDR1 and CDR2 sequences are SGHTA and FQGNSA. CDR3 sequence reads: CASNPGGEDYEQYF. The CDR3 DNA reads TGTGCCAGCAACCCCGGCGGGGAGGACTACGAGCAGTACTTC.

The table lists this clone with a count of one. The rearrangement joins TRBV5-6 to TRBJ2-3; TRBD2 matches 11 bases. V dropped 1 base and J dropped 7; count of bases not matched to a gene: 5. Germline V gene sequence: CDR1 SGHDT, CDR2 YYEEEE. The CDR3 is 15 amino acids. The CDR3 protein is CASSLLASGGNTQYF. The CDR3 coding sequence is TGTGCCAGCAGCTTGTTGGCTAGCGGGGGGAATACGCAGTATTTT.

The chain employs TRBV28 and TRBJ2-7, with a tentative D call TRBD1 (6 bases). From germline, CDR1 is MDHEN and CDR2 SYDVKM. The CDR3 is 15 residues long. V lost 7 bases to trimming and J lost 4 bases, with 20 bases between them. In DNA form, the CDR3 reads TGTGCCAGCATAGATCAGGGGCCAGGCAGGTACGAGCAGTACTTC. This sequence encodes CASIDQGPGRYEQYF.

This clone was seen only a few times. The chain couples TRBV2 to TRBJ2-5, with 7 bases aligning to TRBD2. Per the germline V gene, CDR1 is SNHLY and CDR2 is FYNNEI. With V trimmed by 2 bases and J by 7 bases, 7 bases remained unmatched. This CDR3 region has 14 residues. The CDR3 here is CASSELGGALTQYF. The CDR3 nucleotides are TGTGCCAGCAGTGAACTGGGAGGGGCGCTGACCCAGTACTTC.

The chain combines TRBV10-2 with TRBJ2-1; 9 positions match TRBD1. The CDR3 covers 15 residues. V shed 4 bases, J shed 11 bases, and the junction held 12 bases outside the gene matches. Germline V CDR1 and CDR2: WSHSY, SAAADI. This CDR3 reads CASSAGTGPGRKQFF. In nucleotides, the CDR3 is TGCGCCAGCAGTGCCGGGACAGGGCCGGGGAGGAAGCAGTTCTTC.

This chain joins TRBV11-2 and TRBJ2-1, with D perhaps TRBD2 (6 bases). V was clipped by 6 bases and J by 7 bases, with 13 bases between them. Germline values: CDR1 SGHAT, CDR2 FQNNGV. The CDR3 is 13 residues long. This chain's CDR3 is CASSIGTYNEQFF. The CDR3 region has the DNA TGTGCCAGCAGTATCGGGACTTATAATGAGCAGTTCTTC.

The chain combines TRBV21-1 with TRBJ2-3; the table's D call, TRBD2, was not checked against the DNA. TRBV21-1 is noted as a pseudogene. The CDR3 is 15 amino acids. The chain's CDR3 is CASSTTSGITDTQYF. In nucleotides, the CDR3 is TGTGCCAGCAGCACTACTAGCGGGATTACAGATACGCAGTATTTT.

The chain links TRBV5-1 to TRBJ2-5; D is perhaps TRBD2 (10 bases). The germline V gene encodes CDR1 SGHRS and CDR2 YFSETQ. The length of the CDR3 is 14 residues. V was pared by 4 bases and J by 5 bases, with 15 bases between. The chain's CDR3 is CASSTSGTGETQYF. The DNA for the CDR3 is TGCGCCAGCAGCACTAGCGGGACAGGGGAGACCCAGTACTTC.

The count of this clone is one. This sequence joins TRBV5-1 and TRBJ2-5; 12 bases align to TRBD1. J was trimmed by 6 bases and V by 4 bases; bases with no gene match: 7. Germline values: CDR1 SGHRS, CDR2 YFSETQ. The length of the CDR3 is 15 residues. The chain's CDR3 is CASSGGQGAWQTQYF. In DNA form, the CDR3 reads TGCGCCAGCAGCGGGGGACAGGGGGCTTGGCAGACCCAGTACTTC. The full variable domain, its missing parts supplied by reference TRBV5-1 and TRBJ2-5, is KAGVTQTPRYLIKTRGQQVTLSCSPISGHRSVSWYQQTPGQGLQFLFEYFSETQRNKGNFPGRFSGRQFSNSRSEMNVSTLELGDSALYLCASSGGQGAWQTQYFGPGTRLLVL.

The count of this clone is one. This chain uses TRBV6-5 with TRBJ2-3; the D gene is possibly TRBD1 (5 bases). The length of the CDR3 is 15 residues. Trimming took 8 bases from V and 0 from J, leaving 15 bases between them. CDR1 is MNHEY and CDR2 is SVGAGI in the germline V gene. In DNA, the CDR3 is TGTGCCAGCTATTCCAGGGATTCTAGCACAGATACGCAGTATTTT. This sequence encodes CASYSRDSSTDTQYF.

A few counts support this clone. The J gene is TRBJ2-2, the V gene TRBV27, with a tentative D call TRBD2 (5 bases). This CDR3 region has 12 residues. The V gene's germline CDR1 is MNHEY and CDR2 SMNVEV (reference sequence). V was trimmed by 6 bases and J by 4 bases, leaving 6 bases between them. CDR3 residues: CASSRGTGELFF. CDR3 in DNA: TGTGCCAGCAGCCGGGGCACCGGGGAGCTGTTTTTT.

The chain's CDR3 is CASSLAGAQRYNEQFF. In DNA, the CDR3 is TGTGCCAGCAGCTTGGCCGGAGCTCAGAGGTACAATGAGCAGTTCTTC. The chain uses TRBV5-4 and TRBJ2-1; D unclear. Germline V gene sequence: CDR1 SGHNT, CDR2 YYREEE (reference sequence). Trimming cost V 0 bases and J 4 bases, with 14 bases left between them. This CDR3 spans 16 amino acids. Together with reference TRBV5-4 and TRBJ2-1, the CDR3 gives the full variable domain: ETGVTQSPTHLIKTRGQQVTLRCSSQSGHNTVSWYQQALGQGPQFIFQYYREEENGRGNFPPRFSGLQFPNYSSELNVNALELDDSALYLCASSLAGAQRYNEQFFGPGTRLTVL.

CDR3 region: CASSLVGVETQYF. The CDR3, as DNA: TGTGCCAGCAGCTTAGTAGGGGTCGAGACCCAGTACTTC. V and J are TRBV11-2 and TRBJ2-5; tentative D call: TRBD1 (5 bases). The germline V gene has CDR1 SGHAT and CDR2 FQNNGV. The germline V and J ends were trimmed by 1 base and 5 bases, with 8 bases remaining between them. This CDR3 has 13 residues.

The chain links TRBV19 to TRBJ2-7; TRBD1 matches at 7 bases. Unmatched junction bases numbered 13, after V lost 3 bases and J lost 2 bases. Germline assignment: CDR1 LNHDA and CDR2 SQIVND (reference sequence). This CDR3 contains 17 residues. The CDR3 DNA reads TGTGCCAGTAGTATGGGAACAGGGGATGTTCAGGCCTACGAGCAGTACTTC. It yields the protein CASSMGTGDVQAYEQYF.

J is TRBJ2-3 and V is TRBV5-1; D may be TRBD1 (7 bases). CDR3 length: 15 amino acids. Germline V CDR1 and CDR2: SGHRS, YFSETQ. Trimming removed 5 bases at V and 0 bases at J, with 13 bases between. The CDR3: CASRPTGTSTDTQYF. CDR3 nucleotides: TGCGCCAGCAGGCCGACAGGGACTAGCACAGATACGCAGTATTTT.

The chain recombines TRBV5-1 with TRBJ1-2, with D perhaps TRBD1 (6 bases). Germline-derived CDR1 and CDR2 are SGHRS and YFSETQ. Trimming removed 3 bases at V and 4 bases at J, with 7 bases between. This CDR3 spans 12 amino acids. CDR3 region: CASSSDSYGYTF. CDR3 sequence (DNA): TGCGCCAGCAGCTCGGACAGCTATGGCTACACCTTC.

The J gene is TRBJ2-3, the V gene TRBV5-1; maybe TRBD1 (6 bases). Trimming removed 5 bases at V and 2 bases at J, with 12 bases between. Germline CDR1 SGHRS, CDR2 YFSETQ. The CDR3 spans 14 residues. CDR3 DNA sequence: TGCGCCAGCAGTTTACGGACAGACACAGATACGCAGTATTTT. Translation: CASSLRTDTDTQYF.

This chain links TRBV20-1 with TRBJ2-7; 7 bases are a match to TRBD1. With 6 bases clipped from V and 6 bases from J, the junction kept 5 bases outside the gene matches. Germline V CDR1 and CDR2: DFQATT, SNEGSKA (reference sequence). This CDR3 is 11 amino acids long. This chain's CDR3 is CSARTGVEQYF. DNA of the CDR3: TGCAGTGCCCGAACAGGGGTCGAGCAGTACTTC.

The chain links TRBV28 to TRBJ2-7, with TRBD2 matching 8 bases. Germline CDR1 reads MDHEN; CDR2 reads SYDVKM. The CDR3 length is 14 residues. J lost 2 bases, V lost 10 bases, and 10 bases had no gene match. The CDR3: CATGGVGAPYEQYF. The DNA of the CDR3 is TGTGCCACCGGGGGGGTAGGGGCCCCCTACGAGCAGTACTTC.

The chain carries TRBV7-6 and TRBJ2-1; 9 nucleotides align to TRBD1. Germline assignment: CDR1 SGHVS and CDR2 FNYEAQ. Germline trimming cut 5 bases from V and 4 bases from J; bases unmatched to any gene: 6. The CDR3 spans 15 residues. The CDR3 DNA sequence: TGTGCCAGCAGCGGACGACAGGGGGTTTACAATGAGCAGTTCTTC. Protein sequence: CASSGRQGVYNEQFF.

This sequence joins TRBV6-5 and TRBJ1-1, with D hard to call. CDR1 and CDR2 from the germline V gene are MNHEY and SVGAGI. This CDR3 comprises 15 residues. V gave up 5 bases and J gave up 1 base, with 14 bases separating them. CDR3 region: CASSPQDLRNTEAFF. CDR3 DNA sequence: TGTGCCAGCAGTCCTCAGGATCTCCGGAACACTGAAGCTTTCTTT.

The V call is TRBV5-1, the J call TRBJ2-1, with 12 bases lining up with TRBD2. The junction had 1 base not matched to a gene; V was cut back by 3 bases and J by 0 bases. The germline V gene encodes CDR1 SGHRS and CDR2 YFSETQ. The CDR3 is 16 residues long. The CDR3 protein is CASSSLAGGSYNEQFF. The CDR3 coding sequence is TGCGCCAGCAGCTCACTAGCGGGAGGCTCCTACAATGAGCAGTTCTTC.

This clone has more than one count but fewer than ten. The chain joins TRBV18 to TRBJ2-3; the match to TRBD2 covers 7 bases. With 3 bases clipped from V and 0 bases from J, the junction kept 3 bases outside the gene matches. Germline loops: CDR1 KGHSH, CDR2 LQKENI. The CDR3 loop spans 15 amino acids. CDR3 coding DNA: TGTGCCAGCTCACCCGGGGAGGGGAGCACAGATACGCAGTATTTT. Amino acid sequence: CASSPGEGSTDTQYF.

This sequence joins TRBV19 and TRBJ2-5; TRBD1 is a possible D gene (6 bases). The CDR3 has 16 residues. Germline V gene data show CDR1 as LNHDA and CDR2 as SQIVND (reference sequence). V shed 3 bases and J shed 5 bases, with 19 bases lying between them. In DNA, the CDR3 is TGTGCCAGTAGTATTTTGGGCAGGGGAAAGATGGAGACCCAGTACTTC. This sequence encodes CASSILGRGKMETQYF.

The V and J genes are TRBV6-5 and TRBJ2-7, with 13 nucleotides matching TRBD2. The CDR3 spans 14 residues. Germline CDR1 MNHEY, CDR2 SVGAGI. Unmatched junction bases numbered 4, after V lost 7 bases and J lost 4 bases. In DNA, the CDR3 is TGTGCCAGCACTAGGACTAGCGGGAGTTACGAGCAGTACTTC. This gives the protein CASTRTSGSYEQYF.